A single sample is the source of the 5 T cell receptor beta chains below, sequenced in a study of T cells after yellow fever vaccination. TCRdb re-called the 5' RACE reads through MiXCR, storing one row per CDR3 protein. Found here are hundreds of thousands of distinct CDR3 sequences, approximately 13% of them singletons; the top ten hold about 14%. The input for sequencing was PBMCs, taken on the day of the yellow fever booster vaccination. The receptors shown here come from a young man who received the YFV17D yellow fever vaccine.

This clonotype has at least ten counts. This chain uses TRBV5-1 with TRBJ2-7; D ambiguous. Germline V gene lookup returns CDR1 SGHRS and CDR2 YFSETQ. CDR3 length: 11 residues. V lost 5 bases and J 3 bases, leaving 6 bases between the germline ends. The CDR3 here is CASRSLYEQYF. CDR3 in DNA: TGCGCCAGCAGGTCCCTCTACGAGCAGTACTTC.

The chain joins TRBV12-3 or TRBV12-4 to TRBJ2-7, with a possible D match to TRBD1 (6 bases). CDR3 size: 14 residues. The ends were cut back, 3 bases at V and 2 bases at J, with 11 bases in the middle. The CDR3 DNA sequence: TGTGCCAGCAGTTTTATCGGACAGCCCTACGAGCAGTACTTC. Its translation: CASSFIGQPYEQYF.

The sample holds a few counts of this clonotype. V and J are TRBV6-4 and TRBJ2-1; 10 positions agree with TRBD1. From germline, CDR1 is MRHNA and CDR2 SNTAGT. The CDR3 sequence is 15 residues long. J was trimmed by 8 bases and V by 6 bases; bases with no gene match: 10. The CDR3 region is CASRKGDRGLYEQFF. As DNA, the CDR3 is TGTGCCAGCAGGAAGGGGGACAGGGGTCTCTATGAGCAGTTCTTC.

This clonotype turned up a few times. The rearrangement uses TRBV30 and TRBJ2-5; D unclear. CDR1 GTSNPN and CDR2 SVGIG come from the germline V gene (reference sequence). V was cut by 1 base and J by 4 bases, with 10 bases left in between. The CDR3 spans 13 residues. In DNA, the CDR3 is TGTGCCTGGAGTGCTAATATAGGAGAGACCCAGTACTTC. Amino acids: CAWSANIGETQYF.

The J gene is TRBJ2-1, the V gene TRBV27; tentative D call: TRBD1 (6 bases). The V and J ends lost 10 bases and 4 bases respectively, with 11 bases between them. CDR1 is MNHEY, CDR2 SMNVEV, per germline (reference sequence). The CDR3 is 12 residues long. CDR3 region: CAIGTPYNEQFF. The CDR3 DNA sequence: TGTGCCATCGGGACACCTTACAATGAGCAGTTCTTC.